One and the same sample provided the 27 T cell receptor beta chains below, sequenced in a study of blood T cell repertoires in COVID-19. Repertoires were generated with immunoSEQ multiplex PCR, while TCRdb's copy carries only in-frame clones and drops some. Counted here are about 200,000 clones, roughly 82% occurring once; the ten biggest clones make up less than 15%. Sequenced: peripheral blood. These receptor sequences come from a human donor in a cohort sampled during active COVID-19.

The chain is built from TRBV20-1 and TRBJ2-4, with D maybe TRBD1 (6 bases). The germline V and J ends were trimmed by 3 bases and 4 bases, with 13 bases remaining between them. The CDR3 consists of 14 residues. Per germline, CDR1 DFQATT and CDR2 SNEGSKA (reference sequence). The CDR3 DNA reads as TGCAGTGCTAGTGTTTGGGGGCAAAAAAACATTCAGTACTTC. It yields the protein CSASVWGQKNIQYF.

The chain has TRBV5-1 and TRBJ2-7, with 9 bases identical to TRBD1. The CDR3 covers 14 residues. Germline-derived CDR1 and CDR2 are SGHRS and YFSETQ. V shed 3 bases, J shed 4 bases, and the junction held 5 bases outside the gene matches. The chain's CDR3 is CASSYGTGKYEQYF. In DNA, the CDR3 is TGCGCCAGCAGCTATGGGACAGGGAAGTACGAGCAGTACTTC. Variable domain in full (rest from reference TRBV5-1 and TRBJ2-7): KAGVTQTPRYLIKTRGQQVTLSCSPISGHRSVSWYQQTPGQGLQFLFEYFSETQRNKGNFPGRFSGRQFSNSRSEMNVSTLELGDSALYLCASSYGTGKYEQYFGPGTRLTVT.

The chain joins TRBV11-2 to TRBJ2-7, with a tentative D call TRBD1 (6 bases). CDR1 and CDR2 from the germline V gene are SGHAT and FQNNGV. V was shortened by 5 bases and J by 2 bases, with 16 bases between the two germline ends. The CDR3 spans 15 residues. CDR3 residues: CASSPEVRGPYEQYF. Here the CDR3 DNA reads TGTGCCAGCAGCCCTGAGGTCAGGGGCCCCTACGAGCAGTACTTC.

This rearrangement joins TRBV3-1 (or the pseudogene TRBV3-2) to TRBJ1-5; 12 bases are shared with TRBD1. The trim removed 4 bases at V and 5 bases at J, leaving 6 bases unmatched. Looked up from germline, CDR1 is LGHDT and CDR2 is YNNKEL (reference sequence). The CDR3 runs to 16 residues. CDR3 amino acids: CASSLSGTGGHQPQHF. The CDR3 nucleotides read TGTGCCAGCAGCCTGTCTGGGACAGGGGGCCATCAGCCCCAGCATTTT.

J is TRBJ2-3 and V is TRBV10-3, with 7 bases identical to TRBD2. Germline V gene sequence: CDR1 ENHRY, CDR2 SYGVKD. Trimming took 6 bases from V and 0 from J; bases not matched to a gene: 6. This CDR3 has 15 residues. In DNA, the CDR3 is TGTGCCATCAGCTTAGCGGGCTCCAGCACAGATACGCAGTATTTT. Translated, it gives CAISLAGSSTDTQYF.

The chain carries TRBV5-5 and TRBJ2-7; TRBD2 might be the D (6 bases). Trimming took 0 bases from V and 2 from J, leaving 12 bases between them. Germline V gene data show CDR1 as SGHKS and CDR2 as YYEKEE (reference sequence). This CDR3 is built from 15 residues. The CDR3 here is CASSLGPGATYEQYF. CDR3 bases: TGTGCCAGCAGCTTGGGGCCGGGAGCGACCTACGAGCAGTACTTC.

V is TRBV10-1 and J is TRBJ1-6, with 9 bases lining up with TRBD1. Germline lookup yields CDR1 WNHNN and CDR2 SYGVQD (reference sequence). Trimming removed 8 bases from V and 8 bases from J; junction bases left unmatched: 7. This CDR3 is built from 14 residues. The CDR3 region has the DNA TGCGCCAGCCAAGGGACAGGGTTGGATTCACCCCTCCACTTT. Translated: CASQGTGLDSPLHF.

A remark on this clone: The same CDR3 arises from other DNA sequences in this sample as well. The V and J genes are TRBV28 and TRBJ1-4, with D unclear. The V and J ends lost 3 bases and 3 bases respectively, with 8 bases between them. The germline V gene has CDR1 MDHEN and CDR2 SYDVKM. This CDR3 is 14 amino acids long. Here the CDR3 reads CASSLGRSNEKLFF. CDR3 DNA: TGTGCCAGCAGTTTGGGCAGATCTAATGAAAAACTGTTTTTT. The whole variable domain, filled in from reference TRBV28 and TRBJ1-4, reads DVKVTQSSRYLVKRTGEKVFLECVQDMDHENMFWYRQDPGLGLRLIYFSYDVKMKEKGDIPEGYSVSREKKERFSLILESASTNQTSMYLCASSLGRSNEKLFFGSGTQLSVL.

The chain is built from TRBV2 and TRBJ2-2; D is uncertain. The CDR3 is made up of 14 amino acids. Germline CDR1 and CDR2: SNHLY and FYNNEI. V shed 3 bases and J shed 2 bases, with 7 bases lying between them. The CDR3 nucleotides are TGTGCCAGCAGTGATGGCAGAAACACCGGGGAGCTGTTTTTT. The encoded protein is CASSDGRNTGELFF. Drawing the rest from reference TRBV2 and TRBJ2-2, the complete variable domain is EPEVTQTPSHQVTQMGQEVILRCVPISNHLYFYWYRQILGQKVEFLVSFYNNEISEKSEIFDDQFSVERPDGSNFTLKIRSTKLEDSAMYFCASSDGRNTGELFFGEGSRLTVL.

The rearrangement joins TRBV19 to TRBJ2-2; TRBD2 is a possible D gene (6 bases). V lost 7 bases and J lost 0, with 12 bases in between. The CDR3 sequence is 15 residues long. Germline loops: CDR1 LNHDA, CDR2 SQIVND (reference sequence). CDR3 in amino acids: CASMDGTSNTGELFF. The CDR3 region has the DNA TGTGCCAGTATGGACGGGACTTCGAACACCGGGGAGCTGTTTTTT.

The V and J genes are TRBV19 and TRBJ2-5; TRBD1 aligns across 10 bases. Trimming removed 6 bases from V and 5 bases from J; junction bases left unmatched: 9. Germline lookup yields CDR1 LNHDA and CDR2 SQIVND (reference sequence). The CDR3 loop spans 15 amino acids. This chain's CDR3 is CASRTTGTGVETQYF. CDR3 bases: TGTGCCAGTAGAACTACCGGGACAGGGGTTGAGACCCAGTACTTC.

This chain joins TRBV6-5 and TRBJ2-7; TRBD2 matches at 7 bases. This CDR3 has 13 residues. Germline CDR1 is MNHEY and CDR2 is SVGAGI. Trimming cost V 6 bases and J 3 bases; bases outside gene matches: 5. The CDR3, as DNA: TGTGCCAGCAGACGGCGGGAGCGCTACGAGCAGTACTTC. Encoded protein: CASRRRERYEQYF.

The chain is built from TRBV18 and TRBJ2-7; 7 bases fit TRBD1. The CDR3 covers 14 residues. Germline V CDR1 and CDR2: KGHSH, LQKENI. Trimming took 3 bases from V and 2 from J; bases not matched to a gene: 4. Here the CDR3 reads CASSPGTATYEQYF. The CDR3 DNA reads TGTGCCAGCTCACCCGGGACAGCAACCTACGAGCAGTACTTC.

The CDR3 sequence is CAIRGLAASTDTQYF. Here the CDR3 DNA reads TGTGCCATCCGTGGGTTAGCAGCGAGCACAGATACGCAGTATTTT. The chain has TRBV10-3 and TRBJ2-3; D remains unclear. Germline V gives CDR1 ENHRY, CDR2 SYGVKD. The CDR3 sequence is 15 residues long. Deletions cut 8 bases from V and 0 bases from J, with 15 bases between.

This sequence joins TRBV6-5 and TRBJ1-1, with a tentative D call TRBD1 (6 bases). Germline V gene data show CDR1 as MNHEY and CDR2 as SVGAGI. The germline V and J ends were trimmed by 6 bases and 2 bases, with 16 bases remaining between them. This CDR3 is 15 amino acids long. In DNA, the CDR3 is TGTGCCAGCAGGGACGAGACAGGCCGAAACACTGAAGCTTTCTTT. Protein product: CASRDETGRNTEAFF.

J is TRBJ2-1 and V is TRBV30; a possible D gene is TRBD1 (6 bases). The CDR3 contains 15 residues. Germline V CDR1 and CDR2: GTSNPN, SVGIG (reference sequence). Trimming took off 0 bases at V and 3 bases at J, with 12 bases between the two ends. The CDR3 region has the DNA TGTGCCTGGAGTGTTAGGACAGCAATCTACAATGAGCAGTTCTTC. Its protein is CAWSVRTAIYNEQFF. The entire variable domain, with the rest obtained from reference TRBV30 and TRBJ2-1, is as follows: SQTIHQWPATLVQPVGSPLSLECTVEGTSNPNLYWYRQAAGRGLQLLFYSVGIGQISSEVPQNLSASRPQDRQFILSSKKLLLSDSGFYLCAWSVRTAIYNEQFFGPGTRLTVL.

The chain recombines TRBV11-1 with TRBJ2-3; D may be TRBD2 (5 bases). Trimming took 8 bases from V and 5 from J, leaving 8 bases between them. CDR1 is SGHAT, CDR2 FQDESV, per germline (reference sequence). The CDR3 contains 11 residues. CDR3 sequence: CASGAGDTQYF. The CDR3 DNA reads as TGTGCCAGCGGCGCGGGAGATACGCAGTATTTT.

In this sample, this clone turned up once. The J gene is TRBJ2-1, the V gene TRBV5-4; the match to TRBD2 covers 14 bases. From germline, CDR1 is SGHNT and CDR2 YYREEE (reference sequence). The CDR3 sequence is 19 residues long. The V segment lost 1 base and the J segment 1 base; nucleotides outside the gene matches: 7. The chain's CDR3 is CASSLRGLAGGGSYNEQFF. The CDR3 coding sequence is TGTGCCAGCAGCTTGCGCGGACTAGCGGGAGGAGGGTCCTACAATGAGCAGTTCTTC.

This clone appeared many times. V is TRBV10-1 and J is TRBJ2-7, with 8 bases matching TRBD1. This CDR3 is 13 amino acids long. Trimming took 6 bases from V and 5 from J; bases not matched to a gene: 6. CDR1 and CDR2 (germline): WNHNN, SYGVQD (reference sequence). CDR3 sequence (DNA): TGCGCCAGCAGCAACAGGGGGAATGACGAGCAGTACTTC. Translated, it gives CASSNRGNDEQYF.

V gene TRBV7-9 combines with J gene TRBJ2-5, with unresolved D. There are 17 residues in the CDR3. V gave up 2 bases and J gave up 6 bases, with 22 bases separating them. CDR1 and CDR2 from the germline V gene are SEHNR and FQNEAQ (reference sequence). The CDR3 region has the DNA TGTGCCAGCAGCTTATGGTACGGCGGTTCTTCGACTCAGACCCAGTACTTC. Amino acid sequence: CASSLWYGGSSTQTQYF.

This sequence joins TRBV7-9 and TRBJ2-7; 9 bases agree with TRBD2. CDR3 length: 15 amino acids. The germline gives CDR1 SEHNR, CDR2 FQNEAQ (reference sequence). With 4 bases clipped from V and 7 bases from J, the junction kept 11 bases outside the gene matches. This chain's CDR3 is CASSSGSGSPWEQYF. In DNA, the CDR3 is TGTGCCAGCAGCTCGGGTAGCGGGAGCCCCTGGGAGCAGTACTTC.

The V and J genes are TRBV10-1 and TRBJ2-3, with 10 bases lining up with TRBD2. Germline loops: CDR1 WNHNN, CDR2 SYGVQD (reference sequence). The J segment lost 3 bases and the V segment lost 3 bases, leaving 9 bases of the junction unmatched. The CDR3 sequence is 17 residues long. The CDR3 loop reads CASSDGSTSGWTDTQYF. The CDR3 DNA sequence: TGCGCCAGCAGTGATGGTTCGACTAGCGGGTGGACAGATACGCAGTATTTT.

The chain employs TRBV15 and TRBJ2-3; the match to TRBD2 covers 10 bases. The V gene's germline CDR1 is LNHNV and CDR2 YYDKDF (reference sequence). The CDR3 covers 16 residues. The V segment lost 0 bases and the J segment 5 bases; nucleotides outside the gene matches: 5. This CDR3 reads CATSRDRAGGVDTQYF. The CDR3 region has the DNA TGTGCCACCAGCAGAGATCGAGCGGGAGGGGTAGATACGCAGTATTTT.

The genes are TRBV28 and TRBJ1-5; 8 bases match TRBD1. Germline CDR1 is MDHEN and CDR2 is SYDVKM. The CDR3 has 16 amino acids. The J segment lost 2 bases and the V segment lost 5 bases, leaving 8 bases of the junction unmatched. The CDR3 protein is CASSPLKGQGNQPQHF. CDR3 nucleotide sequence: TGTGCCAGCAGTCCATTAAAGGGACAGGGCAATCAGCCCCAGCATTTT.

The rearrangement links TRBV12-5 to TRBJ2-5; D is unclear. The germline V and J ends were trimmed by 4 bases and 2 bases, with 5 bases remaining between them. CDR1 and CDR2 (germline): LGHNT, FRNRAP. CDR3 length: 12 residues. CDR3 sequence: CASGYMQETQYF. The CDR3 DNA sequence: TGTGCTAGTGGTTATATGCAAGAGACCCAGTACTTC.

The rearrangement links TRBV27 to TRBJ2-1; 12 bases line up with TRBD2. This CDR3 region has 16 residues. J lost 5 bases, V lost 4 bases, and 6 bases had no gene match. CDR1 and CDR2 from the germline V gene are MNHEY and SMNVEV (reference sequence). The CDR3 DNA follows: TGTGCCAGCAGTTGGCCCGGACTAGCGGGGAACAATGAGCAGTTCTTC. This sequence encodes CASSWPGLAGNNEQFF.

CDR3 sequence reads: CASSRAGTGNEKLFF. Written as DNA, the CDR3 is TGCGCCAGCAGCCGGGCCGGGACAGGGAATGAAAAACTGTTTTTT. The chain links TRBV4-1 to TRBJ1-4; 9 bases fit TRBD1. Germline V gives CDR1 MGHRA, CDR2 YSYEKL. The CDR3 is made up of 15 amino acids. V dropped 4 bases and J dropped 5; count of bases not matched to a gene: 5.